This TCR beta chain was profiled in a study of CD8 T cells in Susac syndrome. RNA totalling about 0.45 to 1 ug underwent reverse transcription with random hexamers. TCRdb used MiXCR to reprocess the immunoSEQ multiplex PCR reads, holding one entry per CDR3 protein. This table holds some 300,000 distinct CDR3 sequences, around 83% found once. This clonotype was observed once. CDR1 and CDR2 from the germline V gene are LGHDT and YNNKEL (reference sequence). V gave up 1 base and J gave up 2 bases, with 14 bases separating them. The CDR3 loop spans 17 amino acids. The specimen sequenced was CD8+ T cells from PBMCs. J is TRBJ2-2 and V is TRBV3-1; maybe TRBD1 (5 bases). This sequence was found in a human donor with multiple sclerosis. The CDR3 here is CASSQGSRAINTGELFF. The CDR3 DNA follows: TGTGCCAGCAGCCAAGGGAGCAGGGCTATCAACACCGGGGAGCTGTTTTTT.